This is a list of T cell receptor beta chains from one sample in a study of spatial heterogeneity in lung cancer. TCRdb independently ran MiXCR on the 5' RACE reads; one entry per CDR3 protein. The sample lists 40,000 to 55,000 distinct CDR3 sequences; 6% to 7% were seen once. The sample was PBMCs, taken at surgery. These TCRs come from a female donor with early-stage non-small cell lung cancer. Each CDR3 is given with its conserved first and last residue. Fields, in order: CDR3 protein, V gene, J gene.

CATSTQRTGSTEAFF,TRBV15,TRBJ1-1
CASSRSRRGEETQYF,TRBV4-2,TRBJ2-5
CASTAQGANEKLFF,TRBV7-9,TRBJ1-4
CASSQGWAETAFF,TRBV3-1,TRBJ1-1
CASSQDLTESNYGYTF,TRBV4-2,TRBJ1-2
CASNPGTDTQYF,TRBV12-3/TRBV12-4,TRBJ2-3
CASSAGTGDLYEQYF,TRBV4-2,TRBJ2-7
CATSDGLSNQPQHF,TRBV24-1,TRBJ1-5
CASSRREYFNYGYTF,TRBV3-1,TRBJ1-2
CASSRAGVLNEQFF,TRBV5-1,TRBJ2-1
CASSLDGPSWDEKLFF,TRBV4-3,TRBJ1-4
CASSMGRGVYAGANVLTF,TRBV19,TRBJ2-6
CSASDQGQETQYF,TRBV20-1,TRBJ2-5
CASSPLGPQGNQPQHF,TRBV4-1,TRBJ1-5
CSATYRDRVADEQYF,TRBV20-1,TRBJ2-7
CASGGRSYEQYF,TRBV7-9,TRBJ2-7
CASSQTSGGTDTQYF,TRBV3-1,TRBJ2-3